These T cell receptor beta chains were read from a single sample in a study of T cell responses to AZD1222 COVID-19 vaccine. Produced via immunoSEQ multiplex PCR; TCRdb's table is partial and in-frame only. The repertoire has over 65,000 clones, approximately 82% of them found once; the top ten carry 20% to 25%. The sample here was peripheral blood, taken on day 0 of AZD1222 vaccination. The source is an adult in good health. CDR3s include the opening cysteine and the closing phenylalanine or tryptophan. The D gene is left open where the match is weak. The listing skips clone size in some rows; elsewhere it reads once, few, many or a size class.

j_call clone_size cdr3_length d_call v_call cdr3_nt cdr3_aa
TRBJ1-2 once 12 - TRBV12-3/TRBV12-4 TGTGCCAGCAGTCTGACAGGCTATGGCTACACCTTC CASSLTGYGYTF
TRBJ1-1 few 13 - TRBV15 TGTGCCACCAGCAGAGATCAGTGGGCCGAAGCTTTCTTT CATSRDQWAEAFF
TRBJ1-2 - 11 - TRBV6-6 TGTGCCATCGGTGGGGGCTATGGCTACACCTTC CAIGGGYGYTF
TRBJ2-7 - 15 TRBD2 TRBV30 TGTGCCTGGAGCGGGGGGGGGACGAGATACTACGAGCAGTACTTC CAWSGGGTRYYEQYF
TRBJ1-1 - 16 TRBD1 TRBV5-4 TGTGCCAGCAGCTTGAGGGGCTACAGGGGGGATACTGAAGCTTTCTTT CASSLRGYRGDTEAFF
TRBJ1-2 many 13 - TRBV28 TGTGCCACACTAAGACAGGTCGAGGCTGGCTACACCTTC CATLRQVEAGYTF
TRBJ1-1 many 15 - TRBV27 TGTGCCAGCAGTTTATACGGGCAGGGGAACACTGAAGCTTTCTTT CASSLYGQGNTEAFF
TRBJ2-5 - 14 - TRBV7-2 TGTGCCAGCAGCTTACGGTCCAGCCAAGAGACCCAGTACTTC CASSLRSSQETQYF
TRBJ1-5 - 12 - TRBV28 TGTGCCAGCGACAGGCTCAATCAGCCCCAGCATTTT CASDRLNQPQHF
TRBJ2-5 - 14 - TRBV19 TGTGCCAGTAGTATTAAGGGTCGTCAAGAGACCCAGTACTTC CASSIKGRQETQYF
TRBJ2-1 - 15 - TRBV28 TGTGCCAGCCTTCCGGCTGCCTTCTCCTACAATGAGCAGTTCTTC CASLPAAFSYNEQFF
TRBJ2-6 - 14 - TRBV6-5 TGTGCCGGAAGAGAGGGGTCTGGGGCCAACGTCCTGACTTTC CAGREGSGANVLTF
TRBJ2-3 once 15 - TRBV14 TGTGCCAGCAGCCAAGACCAGCGGCACACAGATACGCAGTATTTT CASSQDQRHTDTQYF
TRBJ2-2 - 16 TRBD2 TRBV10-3 TGTGCCATCAGTGTAAGTCTAGCGGAGATTACCGGGGAGCTGTTTTTT CAISVSLAEITGELFF
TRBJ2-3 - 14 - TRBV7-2 TGTGCCAGCAGCGCTAGTTTGAGGGGTGGTACGCAGTATTTT CASSASLRGGTQYF
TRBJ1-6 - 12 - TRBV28 TGTGCCAGCAGTACAACCGGGACTAGGCTCCACTTT CASSTTGTRLHF
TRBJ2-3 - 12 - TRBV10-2 TGCGCCAGCAGTATCGCAGCAAATACGCAGTATTTT CASSIAANTQYF
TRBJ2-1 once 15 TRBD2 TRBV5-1 TGCGCCAGCAGCTTGGCTAGCGGCTCCTACAATGAGCAGTTCTTC CASSLASGSYNEQFF
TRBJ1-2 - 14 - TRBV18 TGTGCCAGCTCACCAACTACGGAAGATTATGGCTACACCTTC CASSPTTEDYGYTF
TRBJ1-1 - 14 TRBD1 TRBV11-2 TGTGCCAGCAGCTTAGATCAGGGGGCCAGTGAAGCTTTCTTT CASSLDQGASEAFF
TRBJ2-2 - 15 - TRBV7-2 TGTGCCAGCAGCATGGACAGCCCGGGCACCGGGGAGCTGTTTTTT CASSMDSPGTGELFF
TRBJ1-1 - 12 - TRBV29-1 TGCAGCGTTGAAGAAAATGACGATAAAGCTTTCTTT CSVEENDDKAFF
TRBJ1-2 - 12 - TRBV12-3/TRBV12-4 TGTGCCAGCAGCCTAGGGGAAAATGGCTACACCTTC CASSLGENGYTF
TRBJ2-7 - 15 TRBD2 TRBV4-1 TGCGCCAGCAGCCAAGGCTCTAGCGGGTCCTACGAGCAGTACTTC CASSQGSSGSYEQYF
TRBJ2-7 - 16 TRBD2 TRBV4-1 TGCGCCAGCAGCCACGCCTCTAGCGGGACAACCTACGAGCAGTACTTC CASSHASSGTTYEQYF
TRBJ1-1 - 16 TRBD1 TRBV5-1 TGCGCCAGCACCCTCTCCCCCGGGACAGGGAACACTGAAGCTTTCTTT CASTLSPGTGNTEAFF
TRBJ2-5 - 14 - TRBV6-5 TGTGCCAGCAGTTACGTGTGGGGGCTAGAGACCCAGTACTTC CASSYVWGLETQYF